The 15 T cell receptor beta chains given below trace back to one sample, sequenced in a study of cytomegalovirus exposure and HLA in healthy donors. The PCR made use of 60 Vbeta and 13 Jbeta primers. The protocol was immunoSEQ multiplex PCR, while the TCRdb copy is restricted to in-frame clones and leaves out a portion. Seen here are 100,000 to 120,000 clones, 82% observed once, and the top ten hold roughly 2.5%. The material sequenced was PBMCs. These receptors all stem from a woman between 18 and 29 years old in good health and CMV-seronegative.

The chain combines TRBV18 with TRBJ1-1, with 9 bases fitting TRBD1. After removal of 2 bases from V and 5 bases from J, the junction contained 9 bases not matched to a gene. The CDR3 sequence is 16 residues long. CDR1 is KGHSH, CDR2 LQKENI, per germline. CDR3 nucleotides: TGTGCCAGCTCACCATATCTACAGGGGGCGAAGACTGAAGCTTTCTTT. Amino acids: CASSPYLQGAKTEAFF.

The rearrangement links TRBV30 to TRBJ1-2, with D tentatively TRBD1 (5 bases). Germline V gene lookup returns CDR1 GTSNPN and CDR2 SVGIG (reference sequence). Trimming took 4 bases from V and 5 from J, leaving 11 bases between them. CDR3 size: 12 residues. DNA for the CDR3: TGTGCCTGGAACACAGGCGGATATGGCTACACCTTC. Its protein product is CAWNTGGYGYTF. Based on the CDR3 plus reference TRBV30 and TRBJ1-2, the full variable domain is SQTIHQWPATLVQPVGSPLSLECTVEGTSNPNLYWYRQAAGRGLQLLFYSVGIGQISSEVPQNLSASRPQDRQFILSSKKLLLSDSGFYLCAWNTGGYGYTFGSGTRLTVV.

The genes are TRBV6-6 and TRBJ2-1; unclear D gene. Germline assignment: CDR1 MNHNY and CDR2 SVGAGI (reference sequence). V lost 8 bases and J lost 6, with 14 bases in between. The CDR3 consists of 13 residues. The CDR3 reads CASHQLSFNEQFF. CDR3 coding DNA: TGTGCCAGCCACCAACTGTCGTTCAATGAGCAGTTCTTC.

The chain uses TRBV27 and TRBJ1-2, with TRBD1 matching over 7 bases. There are 14 residues in the CDR3. Germline V gene sequence: CDR1 MNHEY, CDR2 SMNVEV (reference sequence). V shed 3 bases and J 4 bases; nucleotides not matched to a gene: 5. Here the CDR3 reads CASSFLDRSYGYTF. CDR3 sequence (DNA): TGTGCCAGCAGTTTCCTGGACAGGAGCTATGGCTACACCTTC.

The chain carries TRBV2 and TRBJ2-7; 7 bases agree with TRBD1. The CDR3 consists of 14 residues. The germline V gene has CDR1 SNHLY and CDR2 FYNNEI. With V trimmed by 5 bases and J by 2 bases, 6 bases remained unmatched. DNA of the CDR3: TGTGCCAGCAGTCGAGGGGGCCCCACCTACGAGCAGTACGTC. It yields the protein CASSRGGPTYEQYV.

The chain carries TRBV18 and TRBJ2-5; 9 bases are a match to TRBD2. Per the germline V gene, CDR1 is KGHSH and CDR2 is LQKENI. With V trimmed by 3 bases and J by 5 bases, 10 bases remained unmatched. The CDR3 length is 16 residues. The CDR3 region is CASSPSLAGVGETQYF. DNA of the CDR3: TGTGCCAGCTCACCCTCGTTAGCGGGGGTCGGGGAGACCCAGTACTTC.

This clone was picked up a small number of times. V and J are TRBV6-1 and TRBJ2-7; D possibly corresponds to TRBD2 (6 bases). The CDR3 length is 15 residues. Germline CDR1 and CDR2: MNHNS and SASEGT. Between the trimmed V and J ends, which lost 10 bases and 3 bases, there was a span of 22 bases. The CDR3 DNA reads as TGTGCCACCACCCGGGAGCTCCGGGGCGGCTACGAGCAGTACGTC. Protein sequence: CATTRELRGGYEQYV.

The chain recombines TRBV4-1 with TRBJ1-4; D perhaps matches TRBD1 (5 bases). Germline-derived CDR1 and CDR2 are MGHRA and YSYEKL. V gave up 0 bases and J gave up 8 bases, with 13 bases separating them. The CDR3 length is 15 residues. The CDR3 DNA is TGCGCCAGCAGCCAAGATGGGGGGGGTGGCGAAAAACTGTTTTTT. Translated: CASSQDGGGGEKLFF.

The rearrangement joins TRBV5-1 to TRBJ2-7; a possible D gene is TRBD1 (6 bases). Trimming took 4 bases from V and 2 from J, leaving 10 bases between them. The V gene's germline CDR1 is SGHRS and CDR2 YFSETQ. The CDR3 is 13 residues long. CDR3 protein: CASSTGQTYEQYF. The CDR3 coding sequence is TGCGCCAGCAGCACAGGACAGACCTACGAGCAGTACTTC.

The rearrangement joins TRBV10-3 to TRBJ1-1; 8 bases match TRBD1. Trimming took 2 bases from V and 0 from J; bases not matched to a gene: 8. The CDR3 runs 17 residues. In germline, CDR1 is ENHRY, CDR2 SYGVKD. The CDR3 nucleotides are TGTGCCATCAGTGAGGGGGCAGGGGGCGCGGTGAACACTGAAGCTTTCTTT. Amino acids: CAISEGAGGAVNTEAFF.

CDR3 sequence reads: CASNPPGVDEQFF. The CDR3 DNA reads as TGTGCCAGCAATCCCCCAGGGGTGGATGAGCAGTTCTTC. The rearrangement links TRBV6-1 to TRBJ2-1, with D perhaps matching TRBD1 (6 bases). V dropped 7 bases and J dropped 8 bases, with 15 bases sitting between them. Germline lookup yields CDR1 MNHNS and CDR2 SASEGT. The CDR3 length is 13 residues.

This clone was seen just once. The chain recombines TRBV7-7 with TRBJ2-5; 7 bases fit TRBD1. CDR3 length equals 14 residues. V was clipped by 5 bases and J by 2 bases; unmatched bases: 5. The germline V gene has CDR1 SSHAT and CDR2 FNYEAQ (reference sequence). Written as DNA, the CDR3 is TGTGCCAGCAGCCCAGGGGGTAATCAAGAGACCCAGTACTTC. It codes for CASSPGGNQETQYF.

J is TRBJ2-7 and V is TRBV7-2; TRBD2 is a possible D gene (7 bases). The CDR3 has 14 amino acids. Germline V gene data show CDR1 as SGHTA and CDR2 as FQGNSA. The V end lost 0 bases, the J end lost 4 bases, and 10 bases lay between the germline ends. The CDR3: CASSLAGGPYEQYV. In nucleotides, the CDR3 is TGTGCCAGCAGCTTAGCGGGGGGGCCTTACGAGCAGTACGTC.

For this clone: Other DNA sequences in the sample encode the same CDR3. This chain uses TRBV6-4 with TRBJ1-1, with a tentative D call TRBD1 (5 bases). Trimming pared 3 bases from V and 4 bases from J, leaving 9 bases between. Per the germline V gene, CDR1 is MRHNA and CDR2 is SNTAGT. The CDR3 totals 13 residues. The CDR3 loop is CASSEGAGTEAFF. The CDR3 DNA sequence: TGTGCCAGCAGTGAAGGGGCAGGCACTGAAGCTTTCTTT.

V gene TRBV30 combines with J gene TRBJ1-1; possibly TRBD1 for D (6 bases). The length of the CDR3 is 12 residues. V lost 2 bases, J lost 4 bases, and 8 bases lay in between. Germline assignment: CDR1 GTSNPN and CDR2 SVGIG (reference sequence). This CDR3 reads CAWSRTATEAFF. CDR3 bases: TGTGCCTGGAGTCGGACAGCCACTGAAGCTTTCTTT.